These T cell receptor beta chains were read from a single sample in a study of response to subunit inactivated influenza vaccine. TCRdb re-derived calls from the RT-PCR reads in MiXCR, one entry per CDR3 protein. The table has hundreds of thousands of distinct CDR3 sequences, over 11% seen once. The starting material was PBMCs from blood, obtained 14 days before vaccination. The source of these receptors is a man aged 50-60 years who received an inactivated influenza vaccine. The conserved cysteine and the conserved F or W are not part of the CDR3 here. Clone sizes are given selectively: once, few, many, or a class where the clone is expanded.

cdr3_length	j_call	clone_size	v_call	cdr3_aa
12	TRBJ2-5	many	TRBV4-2	ASSQEGAQETQY
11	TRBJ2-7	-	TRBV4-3	ASSQEPGYEQY
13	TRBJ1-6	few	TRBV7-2	ASSFGTGINSPLH
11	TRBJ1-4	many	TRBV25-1	ASSAAGSEKLF
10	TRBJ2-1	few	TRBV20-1	SAWLRDNEQF
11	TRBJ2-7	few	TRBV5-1	ASSFPGTSEQY
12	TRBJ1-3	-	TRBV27	ASNPRVPGNTIY
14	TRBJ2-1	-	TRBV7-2	ASSLAPGRGYNEQF
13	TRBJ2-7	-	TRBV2	ASSVNRGSSYEQY
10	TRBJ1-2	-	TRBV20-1	SARSGVYGYT
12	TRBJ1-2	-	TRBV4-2	ASSQGGQSHGYT
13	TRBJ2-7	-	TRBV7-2	ASSARTGRSYEQY
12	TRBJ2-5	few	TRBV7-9	ASSPTLRKETQY
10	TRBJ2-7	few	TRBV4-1	ASSQLGGSQY
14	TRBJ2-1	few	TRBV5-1	ASSLGVGDYYNEQF
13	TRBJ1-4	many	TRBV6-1	ASSEMLGNDEKLF
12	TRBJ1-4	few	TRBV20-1	SARAPDREGKLF
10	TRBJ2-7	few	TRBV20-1	SAWTGDYEQY
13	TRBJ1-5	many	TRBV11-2	ASSFGQGHNQPQH
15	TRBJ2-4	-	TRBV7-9	ASSTSVKSKAKNIQY
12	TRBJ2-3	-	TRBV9	ASSVEGGGHTQY
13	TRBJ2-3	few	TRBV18	ASSPQQANTDTQY
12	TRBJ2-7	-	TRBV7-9	ASSLIISSPEQY
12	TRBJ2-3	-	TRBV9	ASSGTVNTDTQY
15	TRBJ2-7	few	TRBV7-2	ASSLSGTGLSHYEQY
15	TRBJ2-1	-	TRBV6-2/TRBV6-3	ASSYSAPWGVYNEQF
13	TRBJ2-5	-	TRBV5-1	ASSLEMTSAETQY
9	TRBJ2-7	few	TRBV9	ASSGSHEQY
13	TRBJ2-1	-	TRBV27	ASSWGGARGHEQF
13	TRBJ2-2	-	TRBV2	ASSDWRENTGELF
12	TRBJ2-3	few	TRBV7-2	ASSFWGGADTQY
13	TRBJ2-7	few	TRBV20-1	SARHSGGPSYEQY
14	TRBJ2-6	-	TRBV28	ASGGTSLSGANVLT
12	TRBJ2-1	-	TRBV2	ASSDRTGANEQF
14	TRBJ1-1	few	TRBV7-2	ASSLWGSPLNTEAF
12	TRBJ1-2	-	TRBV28	ASRYSQVNYGYT
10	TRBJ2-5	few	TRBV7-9	ASSRWQETQY
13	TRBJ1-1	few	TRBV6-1	ASSARAGRRTEAF
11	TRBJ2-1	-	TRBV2	ASTRTSYNEQF
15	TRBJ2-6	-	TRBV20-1	SAKIGTGRPGANVLT
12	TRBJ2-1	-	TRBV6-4	ASSEFPGASEQF
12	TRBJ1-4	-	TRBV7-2	ASSLALTSRKLF
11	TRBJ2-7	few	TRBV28	ASSRGTFYEQY